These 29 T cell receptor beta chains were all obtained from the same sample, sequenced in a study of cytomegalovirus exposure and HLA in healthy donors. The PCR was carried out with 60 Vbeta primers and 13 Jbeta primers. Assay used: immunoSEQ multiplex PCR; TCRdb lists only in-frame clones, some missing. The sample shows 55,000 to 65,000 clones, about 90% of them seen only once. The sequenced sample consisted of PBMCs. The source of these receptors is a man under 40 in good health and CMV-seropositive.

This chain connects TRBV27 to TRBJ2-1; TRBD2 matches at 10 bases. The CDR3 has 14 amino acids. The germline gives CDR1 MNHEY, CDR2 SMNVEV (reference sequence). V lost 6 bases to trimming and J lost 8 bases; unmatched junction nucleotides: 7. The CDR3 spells CASRVAGGPYEQFF. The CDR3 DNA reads TGTGCCAGCAGGGTAGCGGGAGGCCCCTATGAGCAGTTCTTC.

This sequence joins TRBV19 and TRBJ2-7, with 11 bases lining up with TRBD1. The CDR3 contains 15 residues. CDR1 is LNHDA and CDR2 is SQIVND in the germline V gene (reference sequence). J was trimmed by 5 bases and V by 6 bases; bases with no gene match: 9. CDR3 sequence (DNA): TGTGCCAGTAGCGCTATGGGGACAGGGGGAAACGAGCAGTACTTC. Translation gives CASSAMGTGGNEQYF.

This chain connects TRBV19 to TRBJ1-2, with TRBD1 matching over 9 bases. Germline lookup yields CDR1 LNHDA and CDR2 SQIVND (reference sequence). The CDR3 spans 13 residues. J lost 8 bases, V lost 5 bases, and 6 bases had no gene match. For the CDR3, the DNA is TGTGCCAGTAGTCCGGACAGGGGTTTGGGCTACACCTTC. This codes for CASSPDRGLGYTF.

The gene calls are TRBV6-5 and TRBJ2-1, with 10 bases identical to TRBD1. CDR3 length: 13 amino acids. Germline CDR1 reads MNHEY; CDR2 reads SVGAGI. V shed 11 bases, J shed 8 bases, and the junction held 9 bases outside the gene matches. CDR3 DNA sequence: TGTGCCCCCCAGGGGACAGGGGCGTATGAGCAGTTCTTC. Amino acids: CAPQGTGAYEQFF.

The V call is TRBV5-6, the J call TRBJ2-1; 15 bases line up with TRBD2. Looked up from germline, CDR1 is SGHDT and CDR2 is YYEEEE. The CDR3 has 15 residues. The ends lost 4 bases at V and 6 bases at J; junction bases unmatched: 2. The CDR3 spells CASSVGLAGGNEQFF. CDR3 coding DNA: TGTGCCAGCAGCGTGGGACTAGCGGGAGGCAATGAGCAGTTCTTC. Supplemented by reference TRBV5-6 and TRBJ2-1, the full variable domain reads DAGVTQSPTHLIKTRGQQVTLRCSPKSGHDTVSWYQQALGQGPQFIFQYYEEEERQRGNFPDRFSGHQFPNYSSELNVNALLLGDSALYLCASSVGLAGGNEQFFGPGTRLTVL.

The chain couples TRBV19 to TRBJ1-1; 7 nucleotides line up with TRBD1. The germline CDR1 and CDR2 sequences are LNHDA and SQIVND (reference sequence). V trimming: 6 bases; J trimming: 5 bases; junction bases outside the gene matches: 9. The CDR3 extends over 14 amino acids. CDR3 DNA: TGTGCCAGTAGCCCGGGACAGAGAGGGACTGAAGCTTTCTTT. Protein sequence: CASSPGQRGTEAFF.

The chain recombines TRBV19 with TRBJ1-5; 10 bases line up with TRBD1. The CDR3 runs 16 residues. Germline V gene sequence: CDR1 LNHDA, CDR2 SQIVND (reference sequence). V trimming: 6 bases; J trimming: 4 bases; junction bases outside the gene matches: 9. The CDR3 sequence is CASSAPGTGENQPQHF. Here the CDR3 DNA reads TGTGCCAGTAGCGCTCCCGGGACAGGGGAAAATCAGCCCCAGCATTTT.

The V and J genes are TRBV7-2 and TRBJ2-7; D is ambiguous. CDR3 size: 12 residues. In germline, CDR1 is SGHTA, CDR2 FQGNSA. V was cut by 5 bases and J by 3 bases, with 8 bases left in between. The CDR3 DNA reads TGTGCCAGCAGCACCGACTTCTACGAGCAGTACTTC. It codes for CASSTDFYEQYF.

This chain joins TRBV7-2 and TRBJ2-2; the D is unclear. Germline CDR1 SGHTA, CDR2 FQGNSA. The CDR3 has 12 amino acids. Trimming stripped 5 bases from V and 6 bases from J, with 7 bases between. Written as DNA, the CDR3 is TGTGCCAGCAGCCTCCGGGCCGGGGAGCTGTTTTTT. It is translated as CASSLRAGELFF.

For the CDR3, the DNA is TGTGCCAGCCGGACAGGGGCCGATCAGCCCCAGCATTTT. Amino acid sequence: CASRTGADQPQHF. V gene TRBV28 combines with J gene TRBJ1-5; 9 bases map to TRBD1. The V and J ends lost 8 bases and 5 bases, in that order; junction bases with no gene match: 4. The CDR3 runs 13 residues. Germline V lookup: CDR1 MDHEN, CDR2 SYDVKM. Full variable domain (outside the CDR3, taken from reference TRBV28 and TRBJ1-5): DVKVTQSSRYLVKRTGEKVFLECVQDMDHENMFWYRQDPGLGLRLIYFSYDVKMKEKGDIPEGYSVSREKKERFSLILESASTNQTSMYLCASRTGADQPQHFGDGTRLSIL.

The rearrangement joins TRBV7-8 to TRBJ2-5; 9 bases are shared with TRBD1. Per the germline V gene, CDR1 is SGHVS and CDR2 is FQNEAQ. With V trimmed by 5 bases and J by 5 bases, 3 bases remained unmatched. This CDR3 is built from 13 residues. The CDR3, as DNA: TGTGCCAGCAGCGGGGACAGGGACGAGACCCAGTACTTC. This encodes CASSGDRDETQYF.

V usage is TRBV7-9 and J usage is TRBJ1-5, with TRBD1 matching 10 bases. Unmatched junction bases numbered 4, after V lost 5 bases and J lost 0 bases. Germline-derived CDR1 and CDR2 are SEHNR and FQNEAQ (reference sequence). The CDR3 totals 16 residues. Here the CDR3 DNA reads TGTGCCAGCAGCCCCGGGACAGGGGATAGCAATCAGCCCCAGCATTTT. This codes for CASSPGTGDSNQPQHF.

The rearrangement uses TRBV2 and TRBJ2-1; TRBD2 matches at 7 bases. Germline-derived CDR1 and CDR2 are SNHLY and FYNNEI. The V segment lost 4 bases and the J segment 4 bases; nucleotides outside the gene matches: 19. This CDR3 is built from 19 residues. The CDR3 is CASSGGSGSGHLGYNEQFF. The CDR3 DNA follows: TGTGCCAGCAGTGGGGGTAGTGGTAGCGGGCACCTAGGATACAATGAGCAGTTCTTC. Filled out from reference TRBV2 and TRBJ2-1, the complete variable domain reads EPEVTQTPSHQVTQMGQEVILRCVPISNHLYFYWYRQILGQKVEFLVSFYNNEISEKSEIFDDQFSVERPDGSNFTLKIRSTKLEDSAMYFCASSGGSGSGHLGYNEQFFGPGTRLTVL.

The CDR3 region has the DNA TGTGCCAGCAGTGAAGCCGTCGGGGGTTCGGGCACCGGGGAGCTGTTTTTT. Its translation: CASSEAVGGSGTGELFF. This rearrangement joins TRBV6-1 to TRBJ2-2; possible D gene TRBD2, 6 bases. The CDR3 is made up of 17 amino acids. The germline V gene has CDR1 MNHNS and CDR2 SASEGT. Trimming pared 0 bases from V and 4 bases from J, leaving 15 bases between.

The CDR3, as DNA: TGTGCCAGCTCACCAATGGGGGCTGTGTACGAGCAGTACTTC. Its protein product is CASSPMGAVYEQYF. The chain joins TRBV18 to TRBJ2-5, with a tentative D call TRBD1 (6 bases). The DNA end lines up better with TRBJ2-7; the J call may be wrong. Germline CDR1 is KGHSH and CDR2 is LQKENI. CDR3 length equals 14 residues.

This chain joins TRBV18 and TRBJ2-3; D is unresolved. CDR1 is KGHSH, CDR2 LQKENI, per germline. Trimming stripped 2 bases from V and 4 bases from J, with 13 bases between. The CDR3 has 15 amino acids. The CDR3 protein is CASSPLRRSADTQYF. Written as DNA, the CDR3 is TGTGCCAGCTCACCATTAAGGCGGAGCGCAGATACGCAGTATTTT.

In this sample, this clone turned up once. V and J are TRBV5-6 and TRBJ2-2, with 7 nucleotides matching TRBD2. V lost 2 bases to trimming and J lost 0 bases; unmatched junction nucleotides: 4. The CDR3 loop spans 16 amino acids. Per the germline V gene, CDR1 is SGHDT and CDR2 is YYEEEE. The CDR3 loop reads CASSLVSGANTGELFF. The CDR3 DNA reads TGTGCCAGCAGCTTAGTAAGCGGGGCGAACACCGGGGAGCTGTTTTTT.

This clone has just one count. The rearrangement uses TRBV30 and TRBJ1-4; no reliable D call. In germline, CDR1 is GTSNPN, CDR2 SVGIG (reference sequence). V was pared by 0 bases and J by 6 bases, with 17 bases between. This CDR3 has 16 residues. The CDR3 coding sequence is TGTGCCTGGAGTGTACGTGGGAGGGCAAATGATGAAAAACTGTTTTTT. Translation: CAWSVRGRANDEKLFF.

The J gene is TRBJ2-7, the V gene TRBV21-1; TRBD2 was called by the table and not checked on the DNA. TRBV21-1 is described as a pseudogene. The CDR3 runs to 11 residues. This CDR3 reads CASSNEYEQYF. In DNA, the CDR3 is TGTGCCAGCAGCAATGAGTACGAGCAGTACTTC.

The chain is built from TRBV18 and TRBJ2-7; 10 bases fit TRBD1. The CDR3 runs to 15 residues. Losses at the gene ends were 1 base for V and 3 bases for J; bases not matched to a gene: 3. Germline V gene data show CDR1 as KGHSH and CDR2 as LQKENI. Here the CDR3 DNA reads TGTGCCAGCTCACCACAAAGGACAGGGGGCTACGAGCAGTACTTC. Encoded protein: CASSPQRTGGYEQYF.

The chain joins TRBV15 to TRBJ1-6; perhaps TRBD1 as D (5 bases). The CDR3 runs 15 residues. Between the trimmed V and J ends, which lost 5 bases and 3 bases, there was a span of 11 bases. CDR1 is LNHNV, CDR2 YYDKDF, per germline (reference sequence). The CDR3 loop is CATSGGGLYNSPLHF. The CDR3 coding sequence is TGTGCCACCAGCGGGGGGGGTCTCTATAATTCACCCCTCCACTTT.

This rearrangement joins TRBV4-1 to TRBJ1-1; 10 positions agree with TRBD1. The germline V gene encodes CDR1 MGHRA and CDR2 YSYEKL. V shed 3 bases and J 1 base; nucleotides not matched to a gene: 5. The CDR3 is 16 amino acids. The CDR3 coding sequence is TGCGCCAGCAGCCATCCGGGACAGGGGCGGAACACTGAAGCTTTCTTT. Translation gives CASSHPGQGRNTEAFF.

DNA for the CDR3: TGCGCCAGCAGCTTAGGGACTAGCGGGATGGACGAGCAGTACTTC. This sequence encodes CASSLGTSGMDEQYF. The chain links TRBV5-1 to TRBJ2-7, with 13 nucleotides matching TRBD2. V lost 2 bases and J lost 5; bases outside the gene matches: 4. The CDR3 runs to 15 residues. The germline gives CDR1 SGHRS, CDR2 YFSETQ.

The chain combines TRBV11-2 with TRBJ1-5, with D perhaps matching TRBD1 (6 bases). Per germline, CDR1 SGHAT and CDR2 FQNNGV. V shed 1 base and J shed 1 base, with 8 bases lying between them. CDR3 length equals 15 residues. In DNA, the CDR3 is TGTGCCAGCAGCTTAGGCAGGGGAAGCAATCAGCCCCAGCATTTT. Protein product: CASSLGRGSNQPQHF.

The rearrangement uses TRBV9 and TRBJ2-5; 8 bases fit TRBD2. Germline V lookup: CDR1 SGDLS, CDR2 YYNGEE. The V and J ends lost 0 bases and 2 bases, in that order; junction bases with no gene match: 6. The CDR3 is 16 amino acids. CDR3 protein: CASSVAGREGQETQYF. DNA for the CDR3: TGTGCCAGCAGCGTAGCGGGACGGGAGGGACAAGAGACCCAGTACTTC.

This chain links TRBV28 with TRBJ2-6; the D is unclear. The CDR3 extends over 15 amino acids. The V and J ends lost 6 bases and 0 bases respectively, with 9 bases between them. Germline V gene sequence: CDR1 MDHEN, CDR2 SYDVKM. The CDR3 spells CASRGANSGANVLTF. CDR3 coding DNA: TGTGCCAGCAGGGGCGCGAACTCTGGGGCCAACGTCCTGACTTTC.

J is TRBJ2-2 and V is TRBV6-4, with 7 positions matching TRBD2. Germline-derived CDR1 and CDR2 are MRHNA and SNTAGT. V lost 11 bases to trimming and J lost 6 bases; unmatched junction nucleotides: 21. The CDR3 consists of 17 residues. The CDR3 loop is CAAPSFREDLIAGELFF. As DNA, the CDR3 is TGTGCCGCACCCTCTTTTCGGGAGGATTTAATTGCCGGGGAGCTGTTTTTT.

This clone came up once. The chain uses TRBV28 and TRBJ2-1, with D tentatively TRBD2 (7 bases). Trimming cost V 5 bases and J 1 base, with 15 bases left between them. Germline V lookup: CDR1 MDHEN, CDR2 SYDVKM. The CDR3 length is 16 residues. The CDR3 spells CASSKLGRGSYNEQFF. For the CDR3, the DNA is TGTGCCAGCAGTAAGTTGGGGAGGGGGTCCTACAATGAGCAGTTCTTC. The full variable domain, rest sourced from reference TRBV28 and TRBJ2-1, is DVKVTQSSRYLVKRTGEKVFLECVQDMDHENMFWYRQDPGLGLRLIYFSYDVKMKEKGDIPEGYSVSREKKERFSLILESASTNQTSMYLCASSKLGRGSYNEQFFGPGTRLTVL.

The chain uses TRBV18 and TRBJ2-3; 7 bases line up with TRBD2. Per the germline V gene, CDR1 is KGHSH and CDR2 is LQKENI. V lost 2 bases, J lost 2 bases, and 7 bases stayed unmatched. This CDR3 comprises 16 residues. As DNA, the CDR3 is TGTGCCAGCTCACCAGGTGTGCTAGCGGACACAGATACGCAGTATTTT. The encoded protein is CASSPGVLADTDTQYF.